This T cell receptor (beta chain) is drawn from a study of T-cell reconstitution after alpha-beta-depleted transplantation in children. Trimming at V came to 4 bases and at J to 7 bases, leaving 9 bases not matched to a gene. CDR1 SGHTA and CDR2 FQGNSA come from the germline V gene. The CDR3 is 14 residues long. Preparation of the TCRbeta library used unique molecular identifiers. A single record per CDR3 protein comes from TCRdb applying MiXCR to the PCR reads. This table has 500,000 to 600,000 distinct CDR3 sequences, 30% to 35% appearing once. This receptor was obtained from a human donor who donated a stem cell graft to a child with aplastic anemia. The V call is TRBV7-2, the J call TRBJ1-1, with 7 bases fitting TRBD1. This specimen consisted of PBMCs from the stem cell graft donor, obtained from the stem cell graft. The CDR3 reads CASSSGQQPVEAFF. As DNA, the CDR3 is TGTGCCAGCAGCTCGGGACAGCAGCCCGTTGAAGCTTTCTTT.